This TCR beta chain appears in the sequencing data of a study of blood T cell repertoires in COVID-19. Produced via immunoSEQ multiplex PCR; TCRdb's table is partial and in-frame only. The sample includes a few hundred thousand clones, roughly 90% of them seen just once. The CDR3 totals 14 residues. CDR1 is SGHTA and CDR2 is FQGNSA in the germline V gene. With 5 bases clipped from V and 4 bases from J, the junction kept 3 bases outside the gene matches. Within the 2 weeks before study entry, each person in the exposed group met a COVID-19 case. The rearrangement uses TRBV7-2 and TRBJ1-5; TRBD1 agrees at 9 bases. This clonotype was sampled from a middle-aged woman who had been exposed to COVID-19. Material: PBMCs or T cells enriched from blood (not recorded which). Here the CDR3 reads CASSLGTGNQPQHF. CDR3 DNA: TGTGCCAGCAGCCTTGGGACAGGGAATCAGCCCCAGCATTTT.